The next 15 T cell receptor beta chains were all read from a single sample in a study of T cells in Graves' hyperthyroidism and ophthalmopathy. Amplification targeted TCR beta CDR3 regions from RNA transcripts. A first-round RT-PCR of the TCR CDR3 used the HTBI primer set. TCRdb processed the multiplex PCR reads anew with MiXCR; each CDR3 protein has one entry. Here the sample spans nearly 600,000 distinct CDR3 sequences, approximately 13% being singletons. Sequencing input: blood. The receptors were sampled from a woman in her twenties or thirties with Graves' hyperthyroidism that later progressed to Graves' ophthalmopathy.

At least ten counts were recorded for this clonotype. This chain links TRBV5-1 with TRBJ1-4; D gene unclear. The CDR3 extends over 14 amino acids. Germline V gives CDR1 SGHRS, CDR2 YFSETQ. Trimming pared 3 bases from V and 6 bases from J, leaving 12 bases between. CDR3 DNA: TGCGCCAGCAGCTACCAGGAGGGTGATGAAAAACTGTTTTTT. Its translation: CASSYQEGDEKLFF. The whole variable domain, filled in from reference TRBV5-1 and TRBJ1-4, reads KAGVTQTPRYLIKTRGQQVTLSCSPISGHRSVSWYQQTPGQGLQFLFEYFSETQRNKGNFPGRFSGRQFSNSRSEMNVSTLELGDSALYLCASSYQEGDEKLFFGSGTQLSVL.

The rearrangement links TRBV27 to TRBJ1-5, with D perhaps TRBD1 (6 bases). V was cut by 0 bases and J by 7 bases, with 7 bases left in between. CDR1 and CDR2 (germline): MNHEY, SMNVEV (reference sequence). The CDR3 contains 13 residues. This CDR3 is CASSLSGAQPQHF. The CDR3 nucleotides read TGTGCCAGCAGTTTATCGGGGGCCCAGCCCCAGCATTTT.

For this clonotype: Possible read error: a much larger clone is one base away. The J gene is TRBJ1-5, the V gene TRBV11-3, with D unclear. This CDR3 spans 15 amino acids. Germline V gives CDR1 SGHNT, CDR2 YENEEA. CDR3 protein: CANSQSGNSNQPQHF. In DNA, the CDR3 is TGTGCCAACAGCCAAAGCGGCAATAGCAATCAGCCCCAGCATTTT.

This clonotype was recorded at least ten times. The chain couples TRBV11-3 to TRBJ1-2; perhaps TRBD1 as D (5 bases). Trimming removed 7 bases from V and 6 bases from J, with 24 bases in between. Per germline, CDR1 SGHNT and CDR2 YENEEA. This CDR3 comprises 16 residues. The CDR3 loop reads CASTQIGDRDAHGYTF. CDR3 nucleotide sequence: TGTGCCAGCACCCAAATCGGAGACCGGGACGCACATGGCTACACCTTC.

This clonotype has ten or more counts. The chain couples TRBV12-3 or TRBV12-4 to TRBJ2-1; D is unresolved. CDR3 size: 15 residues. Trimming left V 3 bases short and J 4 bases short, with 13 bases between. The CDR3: CASSFAEVEYNEQFF. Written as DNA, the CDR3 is TGTGCCAGCAGTTTTGCAGAAGTAGAATACAATGAGCAGTTCTTC.

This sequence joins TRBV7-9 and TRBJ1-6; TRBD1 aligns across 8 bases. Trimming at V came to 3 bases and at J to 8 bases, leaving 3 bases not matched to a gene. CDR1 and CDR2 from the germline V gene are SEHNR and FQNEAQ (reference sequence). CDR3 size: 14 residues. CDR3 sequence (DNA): TGTGCCAGCAGCTTGGAGACAGGGGATTCACCCCTCCACTTT. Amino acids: CASSLETGDSPLHF.

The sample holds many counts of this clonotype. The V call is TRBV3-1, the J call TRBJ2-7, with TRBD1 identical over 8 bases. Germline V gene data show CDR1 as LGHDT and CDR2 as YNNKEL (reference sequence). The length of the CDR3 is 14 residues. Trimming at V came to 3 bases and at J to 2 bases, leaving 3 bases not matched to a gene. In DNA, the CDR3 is TGTGCCAGCAGCCACTCGGACAGGGCCTACGAGCAGTACTTC. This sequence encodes CASSHSDRAYEQYF.

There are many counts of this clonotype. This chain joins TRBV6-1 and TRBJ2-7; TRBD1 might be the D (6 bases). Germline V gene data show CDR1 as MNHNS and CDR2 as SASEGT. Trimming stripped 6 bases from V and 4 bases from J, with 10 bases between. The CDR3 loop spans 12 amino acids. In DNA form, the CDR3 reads TGTGCCAGCAGGAACAGGGTTTACGAGCAGTACTTC. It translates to CASRNRVYEQYF.

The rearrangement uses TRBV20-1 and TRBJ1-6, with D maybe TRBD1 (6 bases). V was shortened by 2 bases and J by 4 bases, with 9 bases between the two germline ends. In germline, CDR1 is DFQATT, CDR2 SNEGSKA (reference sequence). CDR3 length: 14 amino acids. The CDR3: CSARRTEYNSPLHF. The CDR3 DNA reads TGCAGTGCTAGAAGGACAGAATATAATTCACCCCTCCACTTT.

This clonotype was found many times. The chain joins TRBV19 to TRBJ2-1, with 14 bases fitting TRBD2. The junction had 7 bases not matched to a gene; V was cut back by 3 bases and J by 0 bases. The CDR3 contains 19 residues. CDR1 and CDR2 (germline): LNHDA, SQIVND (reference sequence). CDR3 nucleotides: TGTGCCAGTAGTATCGGCGTAGGGACTAGCGGGAGCTCCTACAATGAGCAGTTCTTC. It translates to CASSIGVGTSGSSYNEQFF.

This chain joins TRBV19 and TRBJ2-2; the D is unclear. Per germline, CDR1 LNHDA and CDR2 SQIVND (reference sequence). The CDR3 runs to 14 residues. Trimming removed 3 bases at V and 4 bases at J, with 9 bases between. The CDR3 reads CASSISLTTGELFF. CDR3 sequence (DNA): TGTGCCAGTAGTATTTCACTTACCACCGGGGAGCTGTTTTTT.

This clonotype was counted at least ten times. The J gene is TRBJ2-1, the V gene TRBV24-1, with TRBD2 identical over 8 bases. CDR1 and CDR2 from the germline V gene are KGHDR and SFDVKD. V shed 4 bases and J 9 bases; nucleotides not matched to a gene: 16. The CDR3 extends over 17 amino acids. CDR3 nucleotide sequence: TGTGCCACCAGTGACCAGCCGGGACTAGTAGGCGTAGGTGAGCAGTTCTTC. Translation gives CATSDQPGLVGVGEQFF.

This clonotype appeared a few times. The chain's CDR3 is CASSERVWAGGGDTQYF. The CDR3 DNA reads as TGTGCCAGCAGCGAGCGGGTTTGGGCAGGGGGCGGAGATACGCAGTATTTT. The rearrangement uses TRBV11-3 and TRBJ2-3; 8 bases line up with TRBD1. CDR3 length: 17 residues. In germline, CDR1 is SGHNT, CDR2 YENEEA. V was pared by 5 bases and J by 5 bases, with 15 bases of the junction left unmatched.

The CDR3 nucleotides read TGTGCCTGGAGTCCGATTGGCAGGAGAGCTTTCTTT. The encoded protein is CAWSPIGRRAFF. The rearrangement links TRBV30 to TRBJ1-1; D remains unclear. V was clipped by 2 bases and J by 10 bases, with 14 bases between them. Looked up from germline, CDR1 is GTSNPN and CDR2 is SVGIG (reference sequence). This CDR3 spans 12 amino acids.

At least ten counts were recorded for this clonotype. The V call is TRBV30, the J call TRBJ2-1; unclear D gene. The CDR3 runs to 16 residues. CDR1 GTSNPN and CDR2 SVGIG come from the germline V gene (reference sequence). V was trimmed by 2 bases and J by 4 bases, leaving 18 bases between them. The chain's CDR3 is CAWSTVEEWGYNEQFF. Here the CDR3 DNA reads TGTGCCTGGAGTACTGTTGAAGAGTGGGGTTACAATGAGCAGTTCTTC.